These 19 T cell receptor beta chains originate from one sample sequenced in a study of cytomegalovirus exposure and HLA in healthy donors. TCRdb's table, derived via immunoSEQ multiplex PCR, lists solely in-frame clones and lacks some. The sample holds roughly 50,000 clones; 93% are singletons and the top ten take roughly 1.8%. Sequenced input: PBMCs. The receptors stem from a woman younger than 30 in good health and CMV-seropositive.

The rearrangement links TRBV7-3 to TRBJ1-1; no reliable D call. The CDR3 extends over 13 amino acids. The V gene lost 1 base and the J gene lost 3 bases, with 6 bases spanning the gap. The V gene's germline CDR1 is SGHTA and CDR2 FQGTGA. CDR3 in amino acids: CASSLMADTEAFF. The CDR3 DNA reads TGTGCCAGCAGCTTAATGGCCGACACTGAAGCTTTCTTT.

This chain connects TRBV28 to TRBJ1-5; 8 bases line up with TRBD1. Looked up from germline, CDR1 is MDHEN and CDR2 is SYDVKM. CDR3 length: 16 residues. Trimming took 5 bases from V and 7 from J; bases not matched to a gene: 13. The CDR3 here is CASSPRGQGARQPQHF. The DNA for the CDR3 is TGTGCCAGCAGTCCCCGAGGTCAGGGGGCAAGGCAGCCCCAGCATTTT.

The chain couples TRBV19 to TRBJ2-1; 7 nucleotides align to TRBD1. V lost 6 bases and J lost 7; bases outside the gene matches: 9. CDR1 is LNHDA, CDR2 SQIVND, per germline (reference sequence). The CDR3 has 14 residues. The DNA for the CDR3 is TGTGCCAGTAGAAGGGACAGCATGGGGAATGAGCAGTTCTTC. Amino acids: CASRRDSMGNEQFF.

As for this clone: Other DNA sequences of this sample code for an identical CDR3. The V and J genes are TRBV5-1 and TRBJ1-1, with D uncertain. CDR1 and CDR2 (germline): SGHRS, YFSETQ. The V and J ends lost 4 bases and 1 base respectively, with 11 bases between them. The CDR3 sequence is 14 residues long. For the CDR3, the DNA is TGCGCCAGCAGCCAGACAATTACGAACACTGAAGCTTTCTTT. It codes for CASSQTITNTEAFF.

This chain links TRBV27 with TRBJ2-3; a possible D gene is TRBD2 (7 bases). Germline CDR1 MNHEY, CDR2 SMNVEV (reference sequence). The CDR3 is made up of 15 amino acids. V was pared by 6 bases and J by 2 bases, with 15 bases between. The CDR3 nucleotides read TGTGCCAGCAGCATTTGGGGGGGCCTCACAGATACGCAGTATTTT. Amino acids: CASSIWGGLTDTQYF.

This clone has a handful of counts. The V and J genes are TRBV6-4 and TRBJ2-3; 10 positions match TRBD2. Unmatched junction bases numbered 0, after V lost 2 bases and J lost 4 bases. The CDR3 length is 14 residues. The germline V gene encodes CDR1 MRHNA and CDR2 SNTAGT. The CDR3 nucleotides read TGTGCCAGCAGTGACGGGACTAGCGCAGATACGCAGTATTTT. Protein product: CASSDGTSADTQYF.

The chain couples TRBV9 to TRBJ1-2; a weak D match, TRBD1 (6 bases). Looked up from germline, CDR1 is SGDLS and CDR2 is YYNGEE. CDR3 length: 16 amino acids. V lost 0 bases to trimming and J lost 7 bases, with 19 bases between them. CDR3 coding DNA: TGTGCCAGCAGCGTAGGCCAGGGGATAACTATGAGTGGCTACACCTTC. Its translation: CASSVGQGITMSGYTF.

The rearrangement uses TRBV7-2 and TRBJ2-5; possible D gene TRBD2, 6 bases. This CDR3 region has 14 residues. Trimming stripped 1 base from V and 4 bases from J, with 10 bases between. Germline values: CDR1 SGHTA, CDR2 FQGNSA. The CDR3 coding sequence is TGTGCCAGCAGCTTAGGGGGAGGAGGAGAGACCCAGTACTTC. This encodes CASSLGGGGETQYF.

The chain couples TRBV12-1 to TRBJ1-4; the table calls TRBD1, which could not be checked here. TRBV12-1 is annotated as a pseudogene. The CDR3 consists of 17 residues. The CDR3 protein is CASSPCSTGQGDEKLFF. In DNA, the CDR3 is TGTGCCAGCAGCCCTTGTAGCACGGGACAAGGGGATGAAAAACTGTTTTTT.

The V and J genes are TRBV4-3 and TRBJ2-5, with D possibly matching TRBD2 (7 bases). The CDR3 has 14 amino acids. Germline CDR1 is LGHNA and CDR2 is YSLEER. Trimming cost V 0 bases and J 10 bases, with 15 bases left between them. CDR3 in amino acids: CASSQEGGVPIQYF. CDR3 nucleotides: TGCGCCAGCAGCCAAGAAGGGGGGGTTCCCATCCAGTACTTC.

The gene calls are TRBV2 and TRBJ2-7, with 10 bases identical to TRBD1. V lost 3 bases to trimming and J lost 7 bases; unmatched junction nucleotides: 3. Germline-derived CDR1 and CDR2 are SNHLY and FYNNEI. The CDR3 covers 13 residues. The chain's CDR3 is CASSEGTGVEQYF. Written as DNA, the CDR3 is TGTGCCAGCAGTGAGGGGACAGGGGTAGAGCAGTACTTC.

The rearrangement links TRBV12-5 to TRBJ2-2; 9 nucleotides match TRBD2. Germline CDR1 and CDR2: LGHNT and FRNRAP. The CDR3 has 16 residues. V lost 5 bases and J lost 3; bases outside the gene matches: 7. The CDR3 region has the DNA TGTGCTAGTGGTAAGCAGGCTAGCGGGGACACCGGGGAGCTGTTTTTT. This codes for CASGKQASGDTGELFF.

The chain joins TRBV6-1 to TRBJ1-5; D uncertain. Germline V gene sequence: CDR1 MNHNS, CDR2 SASEGT. CDR3 length: 12 residues. Trimming cost V 6 bases and J 3 bases, with 6 bases left between them. The CDR3 nucleotides are TGTGCCAGCAGCGACTACAATCAGCCCCAGCATTTT. It translates to CASSDYNQPQHF.

The rearrangement uses TRBV28 and TRBJ2-7; D call uncertain. The V gene's germline CDR1 is MDHEN and CDR2 SYDVKM. Trimming stripped 3 bases from V and 3 bases from J, with 3 bases between. This CDR3 region has 11 residues. CDR3 DNA: TGTGCCAGCAGTTTTTACTACGAGCAGTACTTC. This sequence encodes CASSFYYEQYF.

The chain couples TRBV2 to TRBJ2-7; 11 nucleotides line up with TRBD2. The CDR3 totals 12 residues. V was pared by 6 bases and J by 6 bases, with 1 base of the junction left unmatched. Germline-derived CDR1 and CDR2 are SNHLY and FYNNEI. The CDR3 spells CASRTSGGEQYF. The CDR3 nucleotides read TGTGCCAGCAGAACTAGCGGGGGCGAGCAGTACTTC. Full variable domain (rest looked up from reference TRBV2 and TRBJ2-7): EPEVTQTPSHQVTQMGQEVILRCVPISNHLYFYWYRQILGQKVEFLVSFYNNEISEKSEIFDDQFSVERPDGSNFTLKIRSTKLEDSAMYFCASRTSGGEQYFGPGTRLTVT.

J is TRBJ2-3 and V is TRBV28, with D tentatively TRBD1 (6 bases). The CDR3 is 14 residues long. V was clipped by 7 bases and J by 7 bases, with 18 bases between them. From germline, CDR1 is MDHEN and CDR2 SYDVKM. The CDR3 loop reads CASKVPRDNNTQYF. For the CDR3, the DNA is TGTGCCAGCAAAGTACCCCGGGACAACAATACGCAGTATTTT.

This chain links TRBV11-3 with TRBJ2-2; D perhaps matches TRBD2 (6 bases). Trimming took off 3 bases at V and 0 bases at J, with 8 bases between the two ends. This CDR3 is 15 amino acids long. Germline lookup yields CDR1 SGHNT and CDR2 YENEEA. The CDR3 nucleotides read TGTGCCAGCAGCTTTCGCGGGGCGAACACCGGGGAGCTGTTTTTT. Translation: CASSFRGANTGELFF.

This clone has more than one count but fewer than ten. CDR3 coding DNA: TGTGCCAGCAGCTTAAGTGGGGCCGGCTACAATGAGCAGTTCTTC. It translates to CASSLSGAGYNEQFF. The V gene is TRBV13, the J gene TRBJ2-1; D is perhaps TRBD1 (5 bases). This CDR3 has 15 amino acids. The germline V gene has CDR1 PRHDT and CDR2 FYEKMQ (reference sequence). The V and J ends lost 2 bases and 3 bases respectively, with 11 bases between them.

The CDR3 sequence is CASSDRVRQPQHF. CDR3 coding DNA: TGTGCCAGCAGCGACAGGGTAAGGCAGCCCCAGCATTTT. V gene TRBV6-1 combines with J gene TRBJ1-5; 7 bases are a match to TRBD1. This CDR3 comprises 13 residues. Trimming removed 6 bases from V and 7 bases from J; junction bases left unmatched: 6. The germline V gene has CDR1 MNHNS and CDR2 SASEGT.